This T cell receptor (beta chain) is drawn from a study of preoperative IRX-2 immunotherapy in early breast cancer. The CDR3 sequence is 14 residues long. CDR1 is LNHDA and CDR2 is SQIVND in the germline V gene (reference sequence). The V gene lost 0 bases and the J gene lost 4 bases, with 9 bases spanning the gap. Regarding treatment: preoperative locoregional IRX-2 cytokine immunotherapy. Preoperative locoregional IRX-2 cytokine immunotherapy was tested in the phase Ib source study. Assay: immunoSEQ multiplex PCR; the TCRdb copy retains only in-frame clones and omits some. The sample records tens of thousands of clones, roughly four fifths being singletons.

The TCR originated in a human donor with breast cancer. The chain combines TRBV19 with TRBJ1-1; D is perhaps TRBD1 (5 bases). Sequencing was performed on lymph node tissue, taken from a patient treated with IRX-2 immunotherapy. The CDR3 nucleotides are TGTGCCAGTAGTATAGAAGGAAGGGGCACTGAAGCTTTCTTT. Translated, it gives CASSIEGRGTEAFF.